Listed below are T cell receptor beta chains from one sample, sequenced in a study of blood T cell repertoires in COVID-19. Data came from immunoSEQ multiplex PCR; TCRdb stores just in-frame clones and leaves some out. Here the sample spans 200,000 to 250,000 clones, almost 90% being singletons. The sequencing input was peripheral blood. The receptors here all came from a man in his late teens or twenties with active or convalescent COVID-19. The CDR3 runs from the conserved cysteine through the conserved F or W. Where a row states a size, it is once, few, many or the class of an expanded clone; other rows omit it.

clone size: .
V gene: TRBV2
J gene: TRBJ1-3
CDR3 length: 16
CDR3 protein: CASSESGTGAGNTIYF

clone size: .
V gene: TRBV19
J gene: TRBJ2-2
CDR3 length: 15
CDR3 protein: CASIKGSLNTGELFF

clone size: .
V gene: TRBV28
J gene: TRBJ2-1
CDR3 length: 14
CDR3 protein: CASSSPVFGNEQFF

clone size: few
V gene: TRBV7-9
J gene: TRBJ2-7
CDR3 length: 14
CDR3 protein: CASSRKQGPYEQYF

clone size: .
V gene: TRBV12-3/TRBV12-4
J gene: TRBJ2-5
CDR3 length: 11
CDR3 protein: CASRATGIEYF

clone size: few
V gene: TRBV6-6
J gene: TRBJ2-7
CDR3 length: 14
CDR3 protein: CASSSTPTLYEQYF

clone size: .
V gene: TRBV11-1
J gene: TRBJ1-1
CDR3 length: 13
CDR3 protein: CASSANRNTEAFF

clone size: .
V gene: TRBV9
J gene: TRBJ1-6
CDR3 length: 15
CDR3 protein: CASSVGGQPGSPLHF

clone size: few
V gene: TRBV11-3
J gene: TRBJ1-5
CDR3 length: 12
CDR3 protein: CASSLVYQPQHF

clone size: .
V gene: TRBV12-5
J gene: TRBJ2-2
CDR3 length: 15
CDR3 protein: CASGLSSGSAGELFF

clone size: .
V gene: TRBV7-8
J gene: TRBJ1-5
CDR3 length: 16
CDR3 protein: CASSPRTGDGNQPQHF

clone size: .
V gene: TRBV30
J gene: TRBJ1-3
CDR3 length: 16
CDR3 protein: CAWSGQRAGFGNTIYF

clone size: .
V gene: TRBV28
J gene: TRBJ1-2
CDR3 length: 15
CDR3 protein: CASSLWIRGNYGYTF

clone size: .
V gene: TRBV30
J gene: TRBJ1-1
CDR3 length: 12
CDR3 protein: CAWREVNTEAFF

clone size: .
V gene: TRBV5-1
J gene: TRBJ1-5
CDR3 length: 14
CDR3 protein: CASSIQGQEEPQHF

clone size: .
V gene: TRBV29-1
J gene: TRBJ2-5
CDR3 length: 12
CDR3 protein: CSGHRVRETQYF

clone size: .
V gene: TRBV25-1
J gene: TRBJ2-3
CDR3 length: 16
CDR3 protein: CASSEPGTSSIGAQYF

clone size: .
V gene: TRBV9
J gene: TRBJ1-4
CDR3 length: 18
CDR3 protein: CASSVGEGDPRTNEKLFF

clone size: .
V gene: TRBV2
J gene: TRBJ2-5
CDR3 length: 14
CDR3 protein: CASNSIAREETQYF

clone size: .
V gene: TRBV12-3/TRBV12-4
J gene: TRBJ2-7
CDR3 length: 13
CDR3 protein: CASTMQGAVEQYF

clone size: .
V gene: TRBV27
J gene: TRBJ1-2
CDR3 length: 15
CDR3 protein: CASSSIRDRDYGYTF

clone size: .
V gene: TRBV7-8
J gene: TRBJ2-2
CDR3 length: 15
CDR3 protein: CASSLGPRGTGELFF

clone size: .
V gene: TRBV20-1
J gene: TRBJ1-5
CDR3 length: 13
CDR3 protein: CSASTGVNQPQHF

clone size: .
V gene: TRBV9
J gene: TRBJ1-4
CDR3 length: 18
CDR3 protein: CASSVEVGTTATNEKLFF

clone size: .
V gene: TRBV11-3
J gene: TRBJ2-7
CDR3 length: 15
CDR3 protein: CASSFTGTGTDEQYF

clone size: .
V gene: TRBV27
J gene: TRBJ2-1
CDR3 length: 19
CDR3 protein: CASSFRLAGSSSYYNEQFF

clone size: .
V gene: TRBV5-1
J gene: TRBJ2-5
CDR3 length: 15
CDR3 protein: CASSLDRGMQETQYF

clone size: .
V gene: TRBV19
J gene: TRBJ2-5
CDR3 length: 14
CDR3 protein: CASRHTGGQETQYF

clone size: .
V gene: TRBV6-5
J gene: TRBJ2-2
CDR3 length: 14
CDR3 protein: CAGKREMNTGELFF

clone size: .
V gene: TRBV20-1
J gene: TRBJ1-1
CDR3 length: 14
CDR3 protein: CSASRRDRKSEAFF

clone size: .
V gene: TRBV28
J gene: TRBJ1-6
CDR3 length: 16
CDR3 protein: CASTPAGSDYNSPLHF

clone size: .
V gene: TRBV12-3/TRBV12-4
J gene: TRBJ2-2
CDR3 length: 13
CDR3 protein: CASSILAGGELFF

clone size: .
V gene: TRBV18
J gene: TRBJ2-1
CDR3 length: 17
CDR3 protein: CASSPPEGSGTSNEQFF

clone size: .
V gene: TRBV25-1
J gene: TRBJ1-6
CDR3 length: 14
CDR3 protein: CASSEFGWRSPLHF

clone size: .
V gene: TRBV29-1
J gene: TRBJ1-1
CDR3 length: 13
CDR3 protein: CSVHRDLGTEAFF

clone size: .
V gene: TRBV5-4
J gene: TRBJ2-1
CDR3 length: 17
CDR3 protein: CASSTPELAGAYNEQFF

clone size: .
V gene: TRBV10-3
J gene: TRBJ2-7
CDR3 length: 14
CDR3 protein: CAISVEVRFYEQYF

clone size: .
V gene: TRBV6-5
J gene: TRBJ1-2
CDR3 length: 12
CDR3 protein: CASSPGGYGYTF

clone size: .
V gene: TRBV19
J gene: TRBJ1-2
CDR3 length: 16
CDR3 protein: CASSIVKGGSGYGYTF

clone size: .
V gene: TRBV20-1
J gene: TRBJ1-2
CDR3 length: 11
CDR3 protein: CSADTGDGYTF

clone size: .
V gene: TRBV6-6
J gene: TRBJ1-2
CDR3 length: 11
CDR3 protein: CASSFGQGYTF

clone size: .
V gene: TRBV5-4
J gene: TRBJ1-2
CDR3 length: 11
CDR3 protein: CASSLSGGYTF

clone size: .
V gene: TRBV12-3/TRBV12-4
J gene: TRBJ1-2
CDR3 length: 13
CDR3 protein: CASSFNPYYGYTF

clone size: .
V gene: TRBV27
J gene: TRBJ2-1
CDR3 length: 21
CDR3 protein: CASSLITPLMTGLDGDNEQFF

clone size: .
V gene: TRBV28
J gene: TRBJ2-1
CDR3 length: 14
CDR3 protein: CASSPGGPGDEQFF

clone size: .
V gene: TRBV7-2
J gene: TRBJ1-2
CDR3 length: 13
CDR3 protein: CASSETANYGYTF

clone size: .
V gene: TRBV19
J gene: TRBJ2-2
CDR3 length: 13
CDR3 protein: CASRLLASGELFF

clone size: .
V gene: TRBV3-1/TRBV3-2
J gene: TRBJ2-2
CDR3 length: 16
CDR3 protein: CASSQLVGIDTGELFF

clone size: once
V gene: TRBV10-2
J gene: TRBJ2-5
CDR3 length: 14
CDR3 protein: CASSPAGAVETQYF

clone size: once
V gene: TRBV4-1
J gene: TRBJ1-2
CDR3 length: 15
CDR3 protein: CASSRIEGQSYGYTF

clone size: .
V gene: TRBV6-2/TRBV6-3
J gene: TRBJ1-2
CDR3 length: 14
CDR3 protein: CASSFPETVYGYTF

clone size: .
V gene: TRBV28
J gene: TRBJ1-5
CDR3 length: 14
CDR3 protein: CASSLGQTNQPQHF

clone size: .
V gene: TRBV3-1/TRBV3-2
J gene: TRBJ2-5
CDR3 length: 16
CDR3 protein: CASSQPSGQGGETQYF